This T cell receptor (beta chain) originates from a study of cytomegalovirus exposure and HLA in healthy donors. In the PCR, 60 Vbeta and 13 Jbeta primers were used. The repertoire was sequenced with immunoSEQ multiplex PCR; TCRdb's copy has only in-frame clones and lacks some. The table lists tens of thousands of clones, around 77% of them singletons, with around 3.5% in the top ten. Trimming removed 5 bases from V and 3 bases from J, with 8 bases in between. Germline CDR1 is SGHTA and CDR2 is FQGNSA. The CDR3 spans 13 residues. The sample consisted of PBMCs. The sequence was collected from a man between 25 and 39 years old in good health and CMV-seronegative. V gene TRBV7-2 combines with J gene TRBJ1-5; no firm D call. The CDR3 is CASSQSPNQPQHF. The DNA of the CDR3 is TGTGCCAGCAGCCAAAGCCCCAATCAGCCCCAGCATTTT. The full variable domain, its missing parts supplied by reference TRBV7-2 and TRBJ1-5, is GAGVSQSPSNKVTEKGKDVELRCDPISGHTALYWYRQSLGQGLEFLIYFQGNSAPDKSGLPSDRFSAERTGGSVSTLTIQRTQQEDSAVYLCASSQSPNQPQHFGDGTRLSIL.